The 4 T cell receptor beta chains below come from one sample, sequenced in a study of PD-1 blockade in classical Hodgkin lymphoma. The method was immunoSEQ multiplex PCR; TCRdb's version includes in-frame clones alone and lacks a portion of them. The profile shows over 70,000 clones, 90% of them singletons. Time point noted: cycle 4 day 1 (C4D1), after 6 weeks of nivolumab. With no exception, relapse followed autologous stem cell transplantation in all patients, and brentuximab vedotin exposure varied. This specimen was peripheral blood mononuclear cells (PBMCs), taken before the fourth cycle of nivolumab. These receptors were collected from a human donor with classical Hodgkin lymphoma.

This sequence joins TRBV19 and TRBJ1-5, with 8 positions matching TRBD1. V gave up 10 bases and J gave up 4 bases; unmatched junction bases: 6. This CDR3 spans 13 amino acids. The germline gives CDR1 LNHDA, CDR2 SQIVND (reference sequence). The CDR3 nucleotides read TGTGCCACCGGACAGGGTCTGAATCAGCCCCAGCATTTT. Protein: CATGQGLNQPQHF.

The chain has TRBV9 and TRBJ2-4; D is perhaps TRBD1 or TRBD2 (5 bases each). Germline CDR1 reads SGDLS; CDR2 reads YYNGEE. This CDR3 contains 15 residues. V was clipped by 3 bases and J by 1 base, with 11 bases between them. The CDR3 protein is CASSAGPGAKNIQYF. For the CDR3, the DNA is TGTGCCAGCAGCGCAGGGCCGGGGGCCAAAAACATTCAGTACTTC.

The CDR3 protein is CASSLDRVNTEAFF. CDR3 sequence (DNA): TGCGCCAGCAGTCTGGACAGGGTGAACACTGAAGCTTTCTTT. The V gene is TRBV5-1, the J gene TRBJ1-1; 8 nucleotides match TRBD1. The V segment lost 5 bases and the J segment 0 bases; nucleotides outside the gene matches: 3. The CDR3 covers 14 residues. Germline V gives CDR1 SGHRS, CDR2 YFSETQ.

This clone appeared once. The V gene is TRBV7-2, the J gene TRBJ1-1, with unresolved D. This CDR3 is built from 14 residues. CDR1 and CDR2 (germline): SGHTA, FQGNSA. Trimming left V 3 bases short and J 1 base short, with 9 bases between. The CDR3 here is CASSLRGRNTEAFF. The DNA of the CDR3 is TGTGCCAGCAGCTTGCGGGGAAGGAACACTGAAGCTTTCTTT.